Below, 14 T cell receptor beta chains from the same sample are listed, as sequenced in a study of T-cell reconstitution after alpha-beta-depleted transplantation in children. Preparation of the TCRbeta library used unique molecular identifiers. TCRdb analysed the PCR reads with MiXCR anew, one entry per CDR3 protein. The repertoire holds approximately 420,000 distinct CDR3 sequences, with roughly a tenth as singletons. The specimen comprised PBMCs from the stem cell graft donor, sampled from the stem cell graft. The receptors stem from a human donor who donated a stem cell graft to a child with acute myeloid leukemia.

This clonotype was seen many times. The CDR3: CASSLGGTYNEQFF. For the CDR3, the DNA is TGTGCCAGCAGCTTGGGGGGCACGTACAATGAGCAGTTCTTC. This chain links TRBV7-8 with TRBJ2-1; D possibly matches TRBD1 or TRBD2 (6 bases each). The CDR3 runs to 14 residues. Germline-derived CDR1 and CDR2 are SGHVS and FQNEAQ. V dropped 3 bases and J dropped 4 bases, with 10 bases sitting between them.

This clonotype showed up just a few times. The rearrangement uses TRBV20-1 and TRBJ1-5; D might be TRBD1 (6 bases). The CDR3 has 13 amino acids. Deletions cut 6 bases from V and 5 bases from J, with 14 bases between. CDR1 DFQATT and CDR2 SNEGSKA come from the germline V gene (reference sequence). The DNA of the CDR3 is TGCAGTGCAGGGACCGCAGGGGATCAGCCCCAGCATTTT. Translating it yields CSAGTAGDQPQHF.

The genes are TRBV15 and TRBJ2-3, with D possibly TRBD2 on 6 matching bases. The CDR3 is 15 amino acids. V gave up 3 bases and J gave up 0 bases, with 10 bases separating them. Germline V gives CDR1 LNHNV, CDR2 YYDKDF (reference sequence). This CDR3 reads CATSSSGESTDTQYF. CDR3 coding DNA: TGTGCCACCAGCAGTAGCGGAGAAAGCACAGATACGCAGTATTTT.

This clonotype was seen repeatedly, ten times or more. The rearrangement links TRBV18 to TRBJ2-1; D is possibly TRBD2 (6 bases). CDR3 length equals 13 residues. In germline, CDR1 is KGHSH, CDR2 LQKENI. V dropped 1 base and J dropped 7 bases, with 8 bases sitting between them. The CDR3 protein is CASSPRAGNEQFF. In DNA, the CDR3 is TGTGCCAGCTCACCACGGGCGGGAAATGAGCAGTTCTTC.

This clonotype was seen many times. The CDR3 protein is CASKPQGAGNTIYF. CDR3 DNA sequence: TGTGCCAGCAAGCCCCAGGGTGCTGGAAACACCATATATTTT. The rearrangement links TRBV27 to TRBJ1-3; D is possibly TRBD1 (5 bases). Between the trimmed V and J ends, which lost 7 bases and 2 bases, there was a span of 12 bases. CDR3 length equals 14 residues. Germline assignment: CDR1 MNHEY and CDR2 SMNVEV (reference sequence).

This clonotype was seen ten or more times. The CDR3: CAIRAAEQNTGELFF. DNA of the CDR3: TGTGCCATCAGGGCAGCCGAACAGAACACCGGGGAGCTGTTTTTT. V usage is TRBV10-3 and J usage is TRBJ2-2; no reliable D call. The germline V gene has CDR1 ENHRY and CDR2 SYGVKD. V was cut by 6 bases and J by 1 base, with 12 bases left in between. The CDR3 has 15 residues.

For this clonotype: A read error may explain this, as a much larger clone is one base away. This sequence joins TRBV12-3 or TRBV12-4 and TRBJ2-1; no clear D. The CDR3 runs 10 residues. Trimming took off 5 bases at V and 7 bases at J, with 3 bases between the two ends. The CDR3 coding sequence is TGTGCCAGCAGTGCAAATGAGCAGTTCTTC. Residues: CASSANEQFF.

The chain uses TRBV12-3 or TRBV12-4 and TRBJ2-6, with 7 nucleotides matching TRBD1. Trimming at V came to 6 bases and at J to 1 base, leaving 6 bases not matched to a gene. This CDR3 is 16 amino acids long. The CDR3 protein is CASRLLTGSGANVLTF. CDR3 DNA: TGTGCCAGCAGACTCCTGACAGGGTCTGGGGCCAACGTCCTGACTTTC.

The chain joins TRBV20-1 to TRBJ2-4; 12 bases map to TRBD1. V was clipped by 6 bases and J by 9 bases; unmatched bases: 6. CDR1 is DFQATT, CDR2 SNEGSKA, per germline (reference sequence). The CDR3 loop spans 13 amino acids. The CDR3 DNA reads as TGCAGTGCCGGGACAGGGGGCGTCGGCATTCAGTACTTC. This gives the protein CSAGTGGVGIQYF.

The CDR3 here is CASSKAYRKLSYEQYF. The CDR3 DNA follows: TGTGCCAGCAGCAAAGCTTACAGAAAACTATCCTACGAGCAGTACTTC. The chain carries TRBV21-1 and TRBJ2-7. TRBV21-1 is a recognized pseudogene. The CDR3 is 16 residues long.

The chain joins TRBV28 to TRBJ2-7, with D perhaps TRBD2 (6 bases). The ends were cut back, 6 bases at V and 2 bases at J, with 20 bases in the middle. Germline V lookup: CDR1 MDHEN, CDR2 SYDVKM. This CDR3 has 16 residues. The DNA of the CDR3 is TGTGCCAGCAGCTTGGAGGGGCCCCTAACCCCCTACGAGCAGTACTTC. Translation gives CASSLEGPLTPYEQYF. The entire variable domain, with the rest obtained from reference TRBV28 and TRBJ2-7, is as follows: DVKVTQSSRYLVKRTGEKVFLECVQDMDHENMFWYRQDPGLGLRLIYFSYDVKMKEKGDIPEGYSVSREKKERFSLILESASTNQTSMYLCASSLEGPLTPYEQYFGPGTRLTVT.

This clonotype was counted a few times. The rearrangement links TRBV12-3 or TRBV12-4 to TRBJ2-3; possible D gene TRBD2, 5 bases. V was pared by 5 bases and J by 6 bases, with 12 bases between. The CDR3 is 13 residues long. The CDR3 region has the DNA TGTGCCAGCAGTCCATCAAGGAGGGATACGCAGTATTTT. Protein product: CASSPSRRDTQYF.

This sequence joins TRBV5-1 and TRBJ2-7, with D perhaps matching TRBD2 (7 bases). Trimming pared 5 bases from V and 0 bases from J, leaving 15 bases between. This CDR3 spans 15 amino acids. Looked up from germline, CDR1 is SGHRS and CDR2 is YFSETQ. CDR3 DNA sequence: TGCGCCAGCAGTCAGGAGGGGGGGGCCTCCTACGAGCAGTACTTC. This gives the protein CASSQEGGASYEQYF.

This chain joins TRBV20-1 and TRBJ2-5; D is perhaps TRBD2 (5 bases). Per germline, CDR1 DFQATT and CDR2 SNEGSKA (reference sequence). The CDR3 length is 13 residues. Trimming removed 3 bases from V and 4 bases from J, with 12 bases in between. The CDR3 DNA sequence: TGCAGTGCTAGCCCCGGACTTCTAGAGACCCAGTACTTC. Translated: CSASPGLLETQYF.